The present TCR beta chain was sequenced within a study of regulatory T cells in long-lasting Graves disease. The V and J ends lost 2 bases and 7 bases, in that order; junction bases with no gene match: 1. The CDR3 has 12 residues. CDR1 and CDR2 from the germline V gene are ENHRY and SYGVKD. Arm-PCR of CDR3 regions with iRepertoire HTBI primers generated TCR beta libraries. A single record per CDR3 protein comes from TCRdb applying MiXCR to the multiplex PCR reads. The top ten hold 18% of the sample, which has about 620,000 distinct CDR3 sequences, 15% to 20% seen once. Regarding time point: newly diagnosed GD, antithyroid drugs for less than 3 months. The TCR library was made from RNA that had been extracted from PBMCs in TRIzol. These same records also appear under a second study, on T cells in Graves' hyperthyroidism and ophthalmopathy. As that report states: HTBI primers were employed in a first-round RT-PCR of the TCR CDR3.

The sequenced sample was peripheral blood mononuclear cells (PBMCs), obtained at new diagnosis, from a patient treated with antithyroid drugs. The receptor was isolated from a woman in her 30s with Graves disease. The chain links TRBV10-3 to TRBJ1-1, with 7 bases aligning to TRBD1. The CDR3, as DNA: TGTGCCATCAGTGAGGGGACAGATGAAGCTTTCTTT. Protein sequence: CAISEGTDEAFF.